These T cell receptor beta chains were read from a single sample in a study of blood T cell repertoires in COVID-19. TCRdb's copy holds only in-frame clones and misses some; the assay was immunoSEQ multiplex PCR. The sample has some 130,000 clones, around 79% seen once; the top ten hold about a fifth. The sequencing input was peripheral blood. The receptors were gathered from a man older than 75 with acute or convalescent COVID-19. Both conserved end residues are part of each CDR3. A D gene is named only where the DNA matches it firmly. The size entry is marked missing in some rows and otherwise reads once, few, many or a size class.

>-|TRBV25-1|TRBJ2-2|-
TGTGCCAGCAGTGCGGACAGTTATCGAACCGGGGAGCTGTTTTTT
CASSADSYRTGELFF
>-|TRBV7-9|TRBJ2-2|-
TGTGCCAGCAGCCCCACAGGGAATTTGGCCGGGGAGCTGTTTTTT
CASSPTGNLAGELFF
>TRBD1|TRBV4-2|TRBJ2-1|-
TGTGCCAGCAGCCTGCCCCCGCGACAGGGGGCGTACAATGAGCAGTTCTTC
CASSLPPRQGAYNEQFF
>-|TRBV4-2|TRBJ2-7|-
TGTGCCAGCAGCCAAGAGAGGACAGATATCTTCTACGAGCAGTACTTC
CASSQERTDIFYEQYF
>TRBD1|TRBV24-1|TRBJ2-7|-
TGTGCCACCAGTGAACCGGGACAGCTTTCCTACGAGCAGTACTTC
CATSEPGQLSYEQYF
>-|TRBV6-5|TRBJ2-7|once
TGTGCCAGCGCTATAGAACGGGGCTCCTACGAGCAGTACTTC
CASAIERGSYEQYF
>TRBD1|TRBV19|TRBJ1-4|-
TGTGCCAGTAGTTCCTCCGGGACAGGGATAAGGGGACTAAGTGGAAAACTGTTTTTT
CASSSSGTGIRGLSGKLFF
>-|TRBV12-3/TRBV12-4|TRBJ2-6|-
TGTGCCAGCAGTCCCTATGGGGCCAACGTCCTGACTTTC
CASSPYGANVLTF
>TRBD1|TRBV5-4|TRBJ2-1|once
TGTGCCAGCAGCACGGCAGGGGGAAATGAGCAGTTCTTC
CASSTAGGNEQFF
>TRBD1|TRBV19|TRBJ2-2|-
TGTGCCAGTAGTCTAGACAGGGCCACCGGGGAGCTGTTTTTT
CASSLDRATGELFF
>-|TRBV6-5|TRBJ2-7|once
TGTGCCAGCGAGAGAACAGGGACCTACGAGCAGTACTTC
CASERTGTYEQYF
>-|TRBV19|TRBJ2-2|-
TGTGCCAGTAGTATAGTGGAGCCAAGCTTGACCGGGGAGCTGTTTTTT
CASSIVEPSLTGELFF
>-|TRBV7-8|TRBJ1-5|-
TGTGCCAGCAGCTTAGAAAGCCGGGGGAATCCGCCCCAGCATTTT
CASSLESRGNPPQHF
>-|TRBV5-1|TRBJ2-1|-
TGCGCCAGCAGCTCCCTTGGGGGGGGCGCCTACAATGAGCAGTTCTTC
CASSSLGGGAYNEQFF
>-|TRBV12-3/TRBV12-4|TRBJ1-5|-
TGTGCCAGCAGTTTATACACCGATCAGCCCCAGCATTTT
CASSLYTDQPQHF
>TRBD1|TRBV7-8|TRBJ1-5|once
TGTGCCAGCAGCACCGGGACAGGGTTATTTCAGCCCCAGCATTTT
CASSTGTGLFQPQHF
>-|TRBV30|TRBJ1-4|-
TGTGCCTGGAGCCGGGGACATAATAATGAAAAACTGTTTTTT
CAWSRGHNNEKLFF
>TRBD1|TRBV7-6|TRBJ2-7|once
TGTGCCAGCAGCTTAGCGGGGGACAGCTCCTACGAGCAGTACTTC
CASSLAGDSSYEQYF
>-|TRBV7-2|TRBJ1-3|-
TGTGCCAGCAGGAATTACAAGGAGCTCACCATATATTTT
CASRNYKELTIYF
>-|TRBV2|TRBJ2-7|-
TGTGCCAGCAAACGGTTGCAGGGCTACGAGCAGTACTTC
CASKRLQGYEQYF
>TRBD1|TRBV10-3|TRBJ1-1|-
TGTGCCATCAGGGACAGGGGGGACACTGAAGCTTTCTTT
CAIRDRGDTEAFF
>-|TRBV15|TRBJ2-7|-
TGTGCCACCAGCCCACAGGTGGATTCCTACGAGCAGTACTTC
CATSPQVDSYEQYF
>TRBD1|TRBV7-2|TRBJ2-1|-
TGTGCCAGCAGCTCTCAGGGGACAGGGGGCAATGAGCAGTTCTTC
CASSSQGTGGNEQFF
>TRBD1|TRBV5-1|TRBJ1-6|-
TGCGCCAGCAGCTTGACTACAACCGGGACAGAAAATTCACCCCTCCACTTT
CASSLTTTGTENSPLHF
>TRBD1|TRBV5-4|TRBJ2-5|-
TGTGCCAGCAGCCCCAGGAGCCAGGGGGTGTTAGAGACCCAGTACTTC
CASSPRSQGVLETQYF
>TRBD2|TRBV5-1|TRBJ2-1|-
TGCGCCAGCAGCCCCGGTCTTGCGGGGGGGCAAAATGAGCAGTTCTTC
CASSPGLAGGQNEQFF
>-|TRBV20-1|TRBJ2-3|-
TGCAGTGCCAAAGAGTATACGCAGTATTTT
CSAKEYTQYF
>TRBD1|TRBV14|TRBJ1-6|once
TGTGCCAGCAGCCAAGATGTAGGGACAGCTAATTCACCCCTCCATTTT
CASSQDVGTANSPLHF
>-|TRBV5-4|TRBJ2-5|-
TGTGCCAGCAGCTACGAGGGAATTGAGACCCAGTACTTC
CASSYEGIETQYF
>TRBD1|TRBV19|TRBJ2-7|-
TGTGCCAGTAGTATATCAAGTCAGGGGGCGTCCGAGCAGTACTTC
CASSISSQGASEQYF
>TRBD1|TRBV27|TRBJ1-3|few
TGTGCCAGCAGGACTCGACAGGGGAGAGTTGCTGGAAACACCATATATTTT
CASRTRQGRVAGNTIYF
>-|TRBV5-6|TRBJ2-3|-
TGTGCCAGCAGCTTTCTTTTGGGAGGTGGTGGAGATACGCAGTATTTT
CASSFLLGGGGDTQYF
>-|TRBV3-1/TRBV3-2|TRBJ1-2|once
TGTGCCAGCAGCCAAGACAGGGCCTACTATGGCTACACCTTC
CASSQDRAYYGYTF
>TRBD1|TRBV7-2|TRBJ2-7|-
TGTGCCAGCAGCTATCAAGTCGGACAGGGGTACTACGAGCAGTACTTC
CASSYQVGQGYYEQYF
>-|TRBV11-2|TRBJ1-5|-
TGTGCCAGCAGCTTAGGTCAGGGCAGTCATCAGCCCCAGCATTTT
CASSLGQGSHQPQHF
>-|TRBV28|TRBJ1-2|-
TGTGCCAGCAGTTTTGGGGCTGAGATCTATGGCTACACCTTC
CASSFGAEIYGYTF
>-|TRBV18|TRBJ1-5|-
TGTGCCAGCTCGCAGTCGACAGGAGGTGTTGATCAGCCCCAGCATTTT
CASSQSTGGVDQPQHF
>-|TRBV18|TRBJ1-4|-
TGTGCCAGCTCACGGTCGGGGTTGAATGAAAAACTGTTTTTT
CASSRSGLNEKLFF
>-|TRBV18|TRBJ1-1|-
TGTGCCAGCTCACCACAGGGGGTCGATACTGAAGCTTTCTTT
CASSPQGVDTEAFF
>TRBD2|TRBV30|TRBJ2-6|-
TGTGCCTGGAGTAACGGGGGGACTGGGGCCAACGTCCTGACTTTC
CAWSNGGTGANVLTF
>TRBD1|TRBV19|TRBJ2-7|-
TGTGCCAGTAGTCCTCGAGGGCAGGGGGTCTACGAGCAGTACTTC
CASSPRGQGVYEQYF
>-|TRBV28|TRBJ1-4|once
TGTGCCAGCAACCCCGGGGGTGGCCGGATTGAAAAACTGTTTTTT
CASNPGGGRIEKLFF
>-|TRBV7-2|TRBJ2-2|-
TGTGCCAGCAGCTTAGTCGGGACGAACACCGGGGAGCTGTTTTTT
CASSLVGTNTGELFF
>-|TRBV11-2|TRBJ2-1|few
TGTGCCAGCAGCTTACCCGGGAGCAGCTCCTACAATGAGCAGTTCTTC
CASSLPGSSSYNEQFF
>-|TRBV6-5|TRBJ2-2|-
TGTGCCAGCAGTCCAGTACCCACCGGGGAGCTGTTTTTT
CASSPVPTGELFF
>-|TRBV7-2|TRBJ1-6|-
TGTGCCAGCAGTCTCTCCGGGACATTCGCTAATTCACCCCTCCACTTT
CASSLSGTFANSPLHF
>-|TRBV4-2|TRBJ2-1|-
TGTGCCAGCAGCCAAGATTTCAGGGAAAGGAATGAGCAGTTCTTC
CASSQDFRERNEQFF
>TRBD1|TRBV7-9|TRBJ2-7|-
TGTGCCAGCAGCTCGGTAACCGCCGGGACAGGGGGCCACGAGCAGTACTTC
CASSSVTAGTGGHEQYF
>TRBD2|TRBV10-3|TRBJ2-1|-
TGTGCCATCAGTAATCTAGCGGGGCACAATGAGCAGTTCTTC
CAISNLAGHNEQFF
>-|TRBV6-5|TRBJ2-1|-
TGTGCCAGCGCCCAGGACTCCTACAATGAGCAGTTCTTC
CASAQDSYNEQFF
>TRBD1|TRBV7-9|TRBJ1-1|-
TGTGCCAGCAGCCGACAGGGCGGGAACACTGAAGCTTTCTTT
CASSRQGGNTEAFF
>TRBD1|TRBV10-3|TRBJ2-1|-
TGTGCCACCTTCTTGGGGACAGGCTACAATGAGCAGTTCTTC
CATFLGTGYNEQFF
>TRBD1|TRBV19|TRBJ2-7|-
TGTGCCAGTAGTAGCCGGACAGGGGGCTACGAGCAGTACTTC
CASSSRTGGYEQYF
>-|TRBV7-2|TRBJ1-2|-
TGTGCCAGCAGCTTCCCGGGTAGTAGCTATGGCTACACCTTC
CASSFPGSSYGYTF
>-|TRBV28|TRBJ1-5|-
TGTGCCAGCAGGGGTCACCGGGCCGCTGGGGAGCTTAGCAATCAGCCCCAGCATTTT
CASRGHRAAGELSNQPQHF
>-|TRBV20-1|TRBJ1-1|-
TGCAGTGCTAGTGTCCGTCTGGGAGGCACTGAAGCTTTCTTT
CSASVRLGGTEAFF
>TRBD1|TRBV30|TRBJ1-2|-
TGTGCCTGGAGTGGGGGACAGGGGTGGGGCTACACCTTC
CAWSGGQGWGYTF
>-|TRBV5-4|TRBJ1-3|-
TGTGCCAGCAGCTTGGAAACAAACAGGGGAAACACCATATATTTT
CASSLETNRGNTIYF
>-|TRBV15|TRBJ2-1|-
TGTGCCACCAGCAGGGCCAGCCTCAGGGATGAGCAGTTCTTC
CATSRASLRDEQFF
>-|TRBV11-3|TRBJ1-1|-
TGTGCCAGCAGCTCCCGAGGGGGAGTAGCTTTCTTT
CASSSRGGVAFF